The 17 T cell receptor beta chains below all came from one sample that was sequenced in a study of cytomegalovirus exposure and HLA in healthy donors. A multiplex PCR was run with 60 Vbeta primers and 13 Jbeta primers. Generated by immunoSEQ multiplex PCR, the TCRdb table keeps only in-frame clones and is missing some. The sample consists of some 190,000 clones, roughly 90% of them appearing once. The material sequenced was PBMCs. These receptors all stem from a boy aged 2 to 10 in good health and CMV-seronegative.

The chain carries TRBV30 and TRBJ2-7; 7 bases line up with TRBD2. The length of the CDR3 is 13 residues. V shed 6 bases, J shed 3 bases, and the junction held 8 bases outside the gene matches. The germline gives CDR1 GTSNPN, CDR2 SVGIG (reference sequence). DNA for the CDR3: TGTGCCTGTACGGGAGGCCCCGGCTACGAGCAGTACTTC. It translates to CACTGGPGYEQYF.

This chain joins TRBV6-1 and TRBJ2-6, with D possibly being TRBD2 (5 bases). Germline V gene data show CDR1 as MNHNS and CDR2 as SASEGT. Trimming took off 4 bases at V and 2 bases at J, with 12 bases between the two ends. The CDR3 covers 16 residues. CDR3 in DNA: TGTGCCAGCAGTGGGACTGGTAGCGCTGGGGCCAACGTCCTGACTTTC. This codes for CASSGTGSAGANVLTF.

The chain has TRBV29-1 and TRBJ2-1; weak D call: TRBD1 (6 bases). V lost 7 bases to trimming and J lost 9 bases, with 16 bases between them. From germline, CDR1 is SQVTM and CDR2 ANQGSEA. The CDR3 consists of 12 residues. The CDR3 sequence: CSALITGIEQFF. CDR3 in DNA: TGCAGCGCCCTAATAACAGGGATTGAGCAGTTCTTC.

Remarks on this clone: One end of the junction is discordant with germline, which a read error may explain. The gene calls are TRBV6-5 and TRBJ2-1; 11 bases agree with TRBD2. The CDR3 has 16 residues. Germline V gene lookup returns CDR1 MNHEY and CDR2 SVGAGI. CDR3 residues: CASSYSPGLAANEQLF. CDR3 nucleotide sequence: TGTGCCAGCAGTTACTCGCCGGGACTAGCGGCTAATGAGCAGCTCTTC.

The chain couples TRBV2 to TRBJ1-1; D is perhaps TRBD1 (5 bases). V lost 4 bases and J lost 5, with 17 bases in between. The CDR3 covers 15 residues. Germline CDR1 SNHLY, CDR2 FYNNEI. As DNA, the CDR3 is TGTGCCAGCAGTGTGTCAGGGTGGGAGGGGACTGAAGCTTTCTTT. Its protein product is CASSVSGWEGTEAFF.

This clone has a single count. The genes are TRBV29-1 and TRBJ2-3, with D possibly TRBD2 on 5 matching bases. The CDR3 spans 14 residues. V shed 4 bases and J shed 3 bases, with 14 bases lying between them. Germline CDR1 is SQVTM and CDR2 is ANQGSEA. The CDR3 nucleotides are TGCAGCGTTGTAGGGCAGAGGAGGACAGATACGCAGTATTTT. Its protein product is CSVVGQRRTDTQYF.

This chain connects TRBV20-1 to TRBJ1-6; D gene ambiguous. The germline CDR1 and CDR2 sequences are DFQATT and SNEGSKA (reference sequence). V lost 7 bases to trimming and J lost 7 bases, with 5 bases between them. The CDR3 loop spans 10 amino acids. CDR3 region: CSVLNSPLHF. The CDR3 DNA reads TGCAGTGTTCTGAATTCACCCCTCCACTTT.

The V and J genes are TRBV1 and TRBJ2-1; TRBD2, as called in the table, went unchecked against the DNA. TRBV1 is a listed pseudogene. This CDR3 has 17 amino acids. The CDR3 DNA sequence: TGCACCAGCAGCCAAGATTCTGAGGCGAACGATTACAATGAGCAGTTCTTC. Amino acids: CTSSQDSEANDYNEQFF.

This chain uses TRBV6-1 with TRBJ1-5, with no clear D. The CDR3 has 11 amino acids. CDR1 and CDR2 from the germline V gene are MNHNS and SASEGT. The V end lost 4 bases, the J end lost 6 bases, and 4 bases lay between the germline ends. The CDR3 loop reads CASSAVQPQHF. The CDR3 nucleotides are TGTGCCAGCAGTGCGGTTCAGCCCCAGCATTTT.

The chain joins TRBV6-1 to TRBJ2-7; 12 bases line up with TRBD2. Germline V lookup: CDR1 MNHNS, CDR2 SASEGT. V lost 4 bases to trimming and J lost 3 bases; unmatched junction nucleotides: 1. The CDR3 has 14 residues. The CDR3 DNA reads as TGTGCCAGCAGTGGACTAGCGGGAGTCTACGAGCAGTACTTC. The encoded protein is CASSGLAGVYEQYF.

This clone has a handful of counts. This chain connects TRBV12-5 to TRBJ1-1; D is uncertain. There are 14 residues in the CDR3. The germline CDR1 and CDR2 sequences are LGHNT and FRNRAP. V was shortened by 5 bases and J by 2 bases, with 12 bases between the two germline ends. This CDR3 reads CASGHGRVNTEAFF. The CDR3 DNA reads TGTGCTAGTGGTCACGGTCGGGTAAACACTGAAGCTTTCTTT.

The rearrangement joins TRBV27 to TRBJ2-5; TRBD2 matches 8 bases. The ends lost 3 bases at V and 3 bases at J; junction bases unmatched: 6. Per the germline V gene, CDR1 is MNHEY and CDR2 is SMNVEV (reference sequence). The CDR3 consists of 15 residues. CDR3 residues: CASSFSGTLKETQYF. In DNA form, the CDR3 reads TGTGCCAGCAGTTTTAGCGGGACCTTAAAAGAGACCCAGTACTTC.

The chain uses TRBV5-1 and TRBJ2-7; TRBD1 agrees at 12 bases. This CDR3 region has 16 residues. Looked up from germline, CDR1 is SGHRS and CDR2 is YFSETQ. The V segment lost 4 bases and the J segment 6 bases; nucleotides outside the gene matches: 11. The CDR3 protein is CASSPELRDRGREQYF. The CDR3, as DNA: TGCGCCAGCAGCCCCGAGCTCCGGGACAGGGGGCGCGAGCAGTACTTC.

The V and J genes are TRBV15 and TRBJ2-5; the D gene is possibly TRBD1 (7 bases). Germline CDR1 and CDR2: LNHNV and YYDKDF (reference sequence). Trimming left V 1 base short and J 5 bases short, with 14 bases between. This CDR3 is 15 amino acids long. The DNA of the CDR3 is TGTGCCACCAGCAGAGCGCGGTCAGGGGGGGAGACCCAGTACTTC. It yields the protein CATSRARSGGETQYF.

This clone was counted only a few times. The chain joins TRBV19 to TRBJ1-5, with unresolved D. The CDR3 extends over 13 amino acids. Trimming took off 5 bases at V and 4 bases at J, with 9 bases between the two ends. Per the germline V gene, CDR1 is LNHDA and CDR2 is SQIVND (reference sequence). This CDR3 reads CASSFGRNQPQHF. In DNA, the CDR3 is TGTGCCAGTAGTTTCGGTCGGAATCAGCCCCAGCATTTT.

The V gene is TRBV6-5, the J gene TRBJ2-7, with 8 nucleotides matching TRBD2. From germline, CDR1 is MNHEY and CDR2 SVGAGI. The CDR3 has 13 residues. J was trimmed by 5 bases and V by 5 bases; bases with no gene match: 5. DNA for the CDR3: TGTGCCAGCAGTCCCGGGGGGGACCACGAGCAGTACTTC. It encodes CASSPGGDHEQYF.

The chain joins TRBV4-1 to TRBJ1-2; D gene unclear. This CDR3 is built from 13 residues. V dropped 1 base and J dropped 10 bases, with 13 bases sitting between them. Germline values: CDR1 MGHRA, CDR2 YSYEKL. The CDR3 nucleotides read TGCGCCAGCAGCCAAGTCGGGGATTCGAACTACACCTTC. It is translated as CASSQVGDSNYTF.